Sequencing of this T cell receptor beta chain was carried out in a study of Graves' ophthalmopathy and Graves' hyperthyroidism. At least ten counts were recorded for this clonotype. The CDR3 consists of 13 residues. Trimming took 8 bases from V and 3 from J; bases not matched to a gene: 5. In germline, CDR1 is WSHSY, CDR2 SAAADI. Scientists amplified the TCR beta CDR3 regions from RNA transcripts. In the first round, RT-PCR was carried out with HTBI primers, and a multiplex PCR formed the second round. TCRdb reanalysed the multiplex PCR reads using MiXCR and keeps one entry per CDR3 protein. The table includes some 1.1 million distinct CDR3 sequences, about 40% detected once.

The sequence came from an adult man with Graves' hyperthyroidism. J is TRBJ2-7 and V is TRBV10-2, with TRBD2 identical over 9 bases. The sample comprised peripheral blood or thyroid tissue (not recorded which). CDR3 protein: CASGPSGIYEQYF. The CDR3 region has the DNA TGCGCCAGCGGTCCTAGCGGGATCTACGAGCAGTACTTC.